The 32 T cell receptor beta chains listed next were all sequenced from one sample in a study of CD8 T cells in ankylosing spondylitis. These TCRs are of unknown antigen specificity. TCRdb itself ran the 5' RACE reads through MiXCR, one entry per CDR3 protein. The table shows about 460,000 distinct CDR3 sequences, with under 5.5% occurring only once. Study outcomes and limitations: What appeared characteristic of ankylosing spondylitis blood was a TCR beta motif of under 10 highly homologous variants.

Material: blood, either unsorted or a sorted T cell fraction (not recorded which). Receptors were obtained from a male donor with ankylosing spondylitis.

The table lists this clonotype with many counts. The CDR3 region is CASSSRGAGQHF. Here the CDR3 DNA reads TGTGCCAGCAGTTCCCGGGGCGCCGGACAGCATTTT. The chain links TRBV12-3 or TRBV12-4 to TRBJ1-5; a possible D gene is TRBD1 (5 bases). Trimming stripped 4 bases from V and 13 bases from J, with 14 bases between. CDR3 length: 12 residues.

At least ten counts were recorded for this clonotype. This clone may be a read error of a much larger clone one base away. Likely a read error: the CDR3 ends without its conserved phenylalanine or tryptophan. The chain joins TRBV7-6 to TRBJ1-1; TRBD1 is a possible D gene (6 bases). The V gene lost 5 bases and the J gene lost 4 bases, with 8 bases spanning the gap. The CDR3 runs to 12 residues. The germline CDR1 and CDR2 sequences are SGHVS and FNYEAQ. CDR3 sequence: CASSPQGTEAFS. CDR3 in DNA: TGTGCCAGCAGCCCACAGGGCACTGAAGCTTTCTCT.

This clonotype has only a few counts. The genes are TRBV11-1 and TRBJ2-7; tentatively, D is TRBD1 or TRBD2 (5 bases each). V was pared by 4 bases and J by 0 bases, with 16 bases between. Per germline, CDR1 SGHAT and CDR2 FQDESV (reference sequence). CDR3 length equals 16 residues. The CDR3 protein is CASSSGRGRVSYEQYF. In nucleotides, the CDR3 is TGTGCCAGCAGCTCCGGTCGGGGCAGGGTCTCCTACGAGCAGTACTTC.

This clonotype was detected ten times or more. The CDR3, as DNA: TGCGCCAGCAGCCAAGGGGATAGGTCGTATAGCGAGCAGTACTTC. Protein sequence: CASSQGDRSYSEQYF. This chain connects TRBV4-3 to TRBJ2-7, with D unclear. CDR3 length: 15 residues. The V end was cut by 1 base, the J end by 6 bases, with 16 bases between. Germline V gives CDR1 LGHNA, CDR2 YSLEER.

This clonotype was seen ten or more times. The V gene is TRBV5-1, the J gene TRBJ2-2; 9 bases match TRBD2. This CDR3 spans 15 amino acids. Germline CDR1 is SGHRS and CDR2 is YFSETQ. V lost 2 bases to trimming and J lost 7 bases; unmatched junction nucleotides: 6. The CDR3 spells CASSFIAGAGGELFF. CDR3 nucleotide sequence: TGCGCCAGCAGCTTTATAGCGGGAGCTGGCGGGGAGCTGTTTTTT.

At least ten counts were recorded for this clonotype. The CDR3 is CASSTGTGLTPLHF. CDR3 DNA sequence: TGCGCCAGCAGTACCGGGACAGGGTTGACACCCCTCCACTTT. J is TRBJ1-6 and V is TRBV5-1; 9 nucleotides agree with TRBD1. The CDR3 sequence is 14 residues long. Germline V gene data show CDR1 as SGHRS and CDR2 as YFSETQ. The V and J ends lost 5 bases and 11 bases, in that order; junction bases with no gene match: 8.

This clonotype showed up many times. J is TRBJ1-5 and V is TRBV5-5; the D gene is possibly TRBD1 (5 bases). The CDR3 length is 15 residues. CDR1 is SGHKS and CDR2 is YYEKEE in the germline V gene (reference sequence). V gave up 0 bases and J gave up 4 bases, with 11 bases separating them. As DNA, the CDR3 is TGTGCCAGCAGCTTGGGGGGCTTCGGGAATCAGCCCCAGCATTTT. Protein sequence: CASSLGGFGNQPQHF. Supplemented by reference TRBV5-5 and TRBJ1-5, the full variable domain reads DAGVTQSPTHLIKTRGQQVTLRCSPISGHKSVSWYQQVLGQGPQFIFQYYEKEERGRGNFPDRFSARQFPNYSSELNVNALLLGDSALYLCASSLGGFGNQPQHFGDGTRLSIL.

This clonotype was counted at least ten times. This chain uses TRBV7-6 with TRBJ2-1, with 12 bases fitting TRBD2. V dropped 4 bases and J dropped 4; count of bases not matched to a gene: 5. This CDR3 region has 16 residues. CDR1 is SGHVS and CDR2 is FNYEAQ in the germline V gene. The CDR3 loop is CASSSTSGGLYNEQFF. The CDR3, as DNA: TGTGCCAGCAGCTCGACTAGCGGGGGACTGTACAATGAGCAGTTCTTC.

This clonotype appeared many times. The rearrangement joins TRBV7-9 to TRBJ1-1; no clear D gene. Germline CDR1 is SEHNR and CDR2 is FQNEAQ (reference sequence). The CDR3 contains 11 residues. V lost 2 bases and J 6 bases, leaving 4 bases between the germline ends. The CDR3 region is CASSLSPEAFF. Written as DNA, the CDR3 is TGTGCCAGCAGCTTAAGCCCTGAAGCTTTCTTT.

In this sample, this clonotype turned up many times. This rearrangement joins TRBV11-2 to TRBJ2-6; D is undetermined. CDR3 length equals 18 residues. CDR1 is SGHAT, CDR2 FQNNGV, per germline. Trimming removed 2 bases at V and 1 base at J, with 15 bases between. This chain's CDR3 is CASSLSWTASSGANVLTF. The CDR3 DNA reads TGTGCCAGCAGCTTATCTTGGACGGCGTCGTCTGGGGCCAACGTCCTGACTTTC. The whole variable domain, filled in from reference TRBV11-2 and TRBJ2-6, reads EAGVAQSPRYKIIEKRQSVAFWCNPISGHATLYWYQQILGQGPKLLIQFQNNGVVDDSQLPKDRFSAERLKGVDSTLKIQPAKLEDSAVYLCASSLSWTASSGANVLTFGAGSRLTVL.

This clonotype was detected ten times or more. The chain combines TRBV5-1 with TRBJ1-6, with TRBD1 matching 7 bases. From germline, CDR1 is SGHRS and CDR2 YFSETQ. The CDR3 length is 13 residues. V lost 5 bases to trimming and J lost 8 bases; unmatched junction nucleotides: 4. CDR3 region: CASRDRYDSPLHF. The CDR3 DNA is TGCGCCAGCAGGGACAGGTACGATTCACCCCTCCACTTT.

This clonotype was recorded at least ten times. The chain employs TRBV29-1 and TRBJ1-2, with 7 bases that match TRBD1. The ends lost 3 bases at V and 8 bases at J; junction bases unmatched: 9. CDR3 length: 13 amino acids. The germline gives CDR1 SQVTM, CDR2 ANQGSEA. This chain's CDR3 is CSVDVNRGLGYTF. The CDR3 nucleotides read TGCAGCGTTGATGTGAACAGGGGCTTAGGCTACACCTTC. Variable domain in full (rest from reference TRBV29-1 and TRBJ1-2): SAVISQKPSRDICQRGTSLTIQCQVDSQVTMMFWYRQQPGQSLTLIATANQGSEATYESGFVIDKFPISRPNLTFSTLTVSNMSPEDSSIYLCSVDVNRGLGYTFGSGTRLTVV.

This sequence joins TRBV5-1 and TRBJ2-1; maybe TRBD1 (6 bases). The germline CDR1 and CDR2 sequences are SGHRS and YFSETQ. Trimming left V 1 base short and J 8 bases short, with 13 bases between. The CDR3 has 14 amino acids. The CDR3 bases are TGCGCCAGCAGCTTGAAGACCGCAGGGGATGAGCAGTTCTTC. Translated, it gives CASSLKTAGDEQFF.

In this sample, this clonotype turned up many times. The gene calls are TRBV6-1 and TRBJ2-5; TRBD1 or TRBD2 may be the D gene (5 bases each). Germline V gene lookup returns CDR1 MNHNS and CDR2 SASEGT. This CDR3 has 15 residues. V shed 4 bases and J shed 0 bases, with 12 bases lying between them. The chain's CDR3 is CASSVRDQYQETQYF. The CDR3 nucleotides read TGTGCCAGCAGTGTCAGGGACCAGTACCAAGAGACCCAGTACTTC.

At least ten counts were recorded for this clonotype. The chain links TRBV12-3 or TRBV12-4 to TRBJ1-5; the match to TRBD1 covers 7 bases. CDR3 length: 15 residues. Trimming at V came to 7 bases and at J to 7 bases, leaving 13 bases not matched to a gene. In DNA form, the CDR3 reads TGTGCCAGCACCCGGACAGGCCCCGGGCAACAGCCCCAGCATTTT. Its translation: CASTRTGPGQQPQHF.

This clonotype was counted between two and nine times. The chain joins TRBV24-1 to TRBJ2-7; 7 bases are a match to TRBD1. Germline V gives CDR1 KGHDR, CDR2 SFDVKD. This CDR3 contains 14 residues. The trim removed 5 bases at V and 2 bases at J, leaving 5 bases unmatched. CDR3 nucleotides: TGTGCCACCAGTGGTTGGGACAGCCCCTACGAGCAGTACTTC. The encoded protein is CATSGWDSPYEQYF.

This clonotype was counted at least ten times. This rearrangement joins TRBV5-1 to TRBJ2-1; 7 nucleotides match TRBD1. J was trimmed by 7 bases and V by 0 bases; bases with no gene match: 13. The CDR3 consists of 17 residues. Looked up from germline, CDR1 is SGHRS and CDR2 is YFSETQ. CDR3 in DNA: TGCGCCAGCAGCTTGGGAAAGGGGGCGTCCTGGTTGAATGAGCAGTTCTTC. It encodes CASSLGKGASWLNEQFF.

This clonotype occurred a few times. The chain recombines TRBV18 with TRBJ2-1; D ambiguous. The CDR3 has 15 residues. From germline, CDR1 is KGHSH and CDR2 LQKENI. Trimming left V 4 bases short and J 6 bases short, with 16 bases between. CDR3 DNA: TGTGCCAGCTCACTTACAGTTCTGTCTGGCAATGAGCAGTTCTTC. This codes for CASSLTVLSGNEQFF.

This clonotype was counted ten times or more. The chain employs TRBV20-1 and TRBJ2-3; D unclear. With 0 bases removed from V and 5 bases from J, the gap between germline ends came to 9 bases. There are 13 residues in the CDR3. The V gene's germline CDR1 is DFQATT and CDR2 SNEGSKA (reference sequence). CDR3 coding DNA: TGCAGTGCTAGAGATAGTCGCGGAGATACGCAGTATTTT. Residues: CSARDSRGDTQYF.

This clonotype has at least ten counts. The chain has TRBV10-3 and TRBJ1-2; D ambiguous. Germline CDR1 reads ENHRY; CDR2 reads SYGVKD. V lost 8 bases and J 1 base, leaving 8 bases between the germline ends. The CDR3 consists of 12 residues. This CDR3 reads CAIFSDNYGYTF. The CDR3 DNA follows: TGTGCCATCTTTAGCGATAACTATGGCTACACCTTC.

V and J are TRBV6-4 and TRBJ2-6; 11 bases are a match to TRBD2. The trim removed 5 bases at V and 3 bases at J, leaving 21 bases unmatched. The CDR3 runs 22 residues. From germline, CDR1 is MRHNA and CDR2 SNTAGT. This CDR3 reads CASSRRLAGPTVSSGGANVLTF. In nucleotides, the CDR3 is TGTGCCAGCAGTCGGCGACTAGCGGGACCGACCGTCTCCTCTGGTGGGGCCAACGTCCTGACTTTC.

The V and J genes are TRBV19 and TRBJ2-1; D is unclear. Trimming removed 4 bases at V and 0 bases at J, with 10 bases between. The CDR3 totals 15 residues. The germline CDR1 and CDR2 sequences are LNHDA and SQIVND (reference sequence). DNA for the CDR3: TGTGCCAGTAGTAACGGCCCGAGCTCCTACAATGAGCAGTTCTTC. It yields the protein CASSNGPSSYNEQFF.

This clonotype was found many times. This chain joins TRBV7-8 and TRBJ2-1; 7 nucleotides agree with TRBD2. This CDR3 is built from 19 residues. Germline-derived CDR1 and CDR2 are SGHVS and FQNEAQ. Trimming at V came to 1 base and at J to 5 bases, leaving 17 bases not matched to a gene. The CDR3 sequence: CASSLGRPYRGSGHNEQFF. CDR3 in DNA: TGTGCCAGCAGCTTAGGGCGACCCTACCGCGGGAGTGGCCACAATGAGCAGTTCTTC.

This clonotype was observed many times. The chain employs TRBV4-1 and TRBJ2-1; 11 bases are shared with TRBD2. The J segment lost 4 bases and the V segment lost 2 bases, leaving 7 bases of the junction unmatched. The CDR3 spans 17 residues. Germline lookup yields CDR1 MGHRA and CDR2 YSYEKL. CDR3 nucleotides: TGCGCCAGCAGCCAAAGCGGACTAGCGGGCCCTTACAATGAGCAGTTCTTC. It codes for CASSQSGLAGPYNEQFF.

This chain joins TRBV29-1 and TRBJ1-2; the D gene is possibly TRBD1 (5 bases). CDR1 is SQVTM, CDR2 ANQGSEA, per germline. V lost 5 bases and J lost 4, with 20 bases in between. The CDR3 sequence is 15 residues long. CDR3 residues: CSVSSTTGEIYGYTF. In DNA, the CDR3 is TGCAGCGTTTCTTCTACGACGGGGGAAATCTATGGCTACACCTTC. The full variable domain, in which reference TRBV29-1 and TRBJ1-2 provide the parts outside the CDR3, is SAVISQKPSRDICQRGTSLTIQCQVDSQVTMMFWYRQQPGQSLTLIATANQGSEATYESGFVIDKFPISRPNLTFSTLTVSNMSPEDSSIYLCSVSSTTGEIYGYTFGSGTRLTVV.

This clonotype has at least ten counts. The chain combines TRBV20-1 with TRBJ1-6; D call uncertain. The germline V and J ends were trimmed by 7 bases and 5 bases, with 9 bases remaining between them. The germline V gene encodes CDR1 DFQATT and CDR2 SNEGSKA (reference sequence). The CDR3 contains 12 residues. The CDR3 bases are TGCAGTGGCAGCGATAATAATTCACCCCTCCACTTT. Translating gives CSGSDNNSPLHF.

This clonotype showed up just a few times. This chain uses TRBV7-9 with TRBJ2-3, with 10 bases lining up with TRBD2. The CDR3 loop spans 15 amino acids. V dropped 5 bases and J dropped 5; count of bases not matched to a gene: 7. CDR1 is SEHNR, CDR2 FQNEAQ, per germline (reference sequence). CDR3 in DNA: TGTGCCAGCAGCCAGCGGGAGGGCCGGTTAGATACGCAGTATTTT. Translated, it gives CASSQREGRLDTQYF. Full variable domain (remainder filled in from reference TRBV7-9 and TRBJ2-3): DTGVSQNPRHKITKRGQNVTFRCDPISEHNRLYWYRQTLGQGPEFLTYFQNEAQLEKSRLLSDRFSAERPKGSFSTLEIQRTEQGDSAMYLCASSQREGRLDTQYFGPGTRLTVL.

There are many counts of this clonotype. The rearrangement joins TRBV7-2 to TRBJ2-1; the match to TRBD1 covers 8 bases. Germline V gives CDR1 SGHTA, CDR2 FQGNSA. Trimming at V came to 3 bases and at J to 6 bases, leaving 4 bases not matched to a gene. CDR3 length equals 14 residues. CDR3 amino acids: CASSLATGGNEQFF. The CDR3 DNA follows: TGTGCCAGCAGCTTGGCTACAGGGGGCAATGAGCAGTTCTTC.

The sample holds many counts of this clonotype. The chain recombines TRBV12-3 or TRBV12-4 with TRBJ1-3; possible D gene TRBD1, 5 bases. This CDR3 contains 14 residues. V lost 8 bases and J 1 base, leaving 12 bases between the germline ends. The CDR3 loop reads CASGSGFSGNTIYF. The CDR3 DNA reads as TGTGCCAGCGGGTCAGGGTTTTCTGGAAACACCATATATTTT.

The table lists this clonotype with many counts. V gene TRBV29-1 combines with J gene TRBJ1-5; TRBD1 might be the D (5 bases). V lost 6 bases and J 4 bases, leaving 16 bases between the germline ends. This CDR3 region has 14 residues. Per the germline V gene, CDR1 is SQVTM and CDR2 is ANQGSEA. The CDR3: CSVVAEDRNQPQHF. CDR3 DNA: TGCAGCGTGGTAGCGGAAGACAGAAATCAGCCCCAGCATTTT. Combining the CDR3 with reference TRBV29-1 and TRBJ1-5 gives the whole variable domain SAVISQKPSRDICQRGTSLTIQCQVDSQVTMMFWYRQQPGQSLTLIATANQGSEATYESGFVIDKFPISRPNLTFSTLTVSNMSPEDSSIYLCSVVAEDRNQPQHFGDGTRLSIL.

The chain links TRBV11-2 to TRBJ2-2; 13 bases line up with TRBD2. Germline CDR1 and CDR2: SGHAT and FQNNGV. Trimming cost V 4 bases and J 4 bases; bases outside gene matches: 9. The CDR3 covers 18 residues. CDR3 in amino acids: CASSSTTGTSGITGELFF. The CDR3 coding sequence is TGTGCCAGCAGCTCCACGACCGGGACTAGCGGGATCACCGGGGAGCTGTTTTTT.

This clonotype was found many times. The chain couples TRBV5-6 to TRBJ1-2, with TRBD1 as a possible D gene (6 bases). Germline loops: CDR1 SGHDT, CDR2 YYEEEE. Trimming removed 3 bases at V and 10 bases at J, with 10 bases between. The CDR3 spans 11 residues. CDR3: CASSSGTPYTF. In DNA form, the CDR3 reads TGTGCCAGCAGCTCCGGGACACCCTACACCTTC.